This TCR beta chain was profiled in a study of blood T cell repertoires in COVID-19. Study-wide background: PBMCs, B-cell-depleted T cells, or T cells provided the cDNA or gDNA that made up the material.

Germline V gene data show CDR1 as SEHNR and CDR2 as FQNEAQ (reference sequence). V dropped 3 bases and J dropped 5 bases, with 7 bases sitting between them. This CDR3 contains 13 residues. The Seattle patients, enrolled during active infection, were followed longitudinally. In the original processing: Estimated nucleated cell counts came from reference gene primer amplification. Some clones are missing from TCRdb's copy, which holds only in-frame ones; the method was immunoSEQ multiplex PCR. That table is the source of V, J and clone size, and D and trimming were worked out from the DNA. The sample has 200,000 to 300,000 clones; roughly 79% are singletons. Turning to this clone: The same CDR3 arises from other DNA sequences in this sample as well.

The receptor was isolated from a woman aged 80 or over with COVID-19, enrolled during active disease. The rearrangement joins TRBV7-9 to TRBJ2-2; maybe TRBD2 (5 bases). Material for sequencing was peripheral blood. The CDR3 here is CASSLSGTGELFF. In DNA, the CDR3 is TGTGCCAGCAGCTTGTCGGGGACCGGGGAGCTGTTTTTT. Full variable domain (remainder filled in from reference TRBV7-9 and TRBJ2-2): DTGVSQNPRHKITKRGQNVTFRCDPISEHNRLYWYRQTLGQGPEFLTYFQNEAQLEKSRLLSDRFSAERPKGSFSTLEIQRTEQGDSAMYLCASSLSGTGELFFGEGSRLTVL.